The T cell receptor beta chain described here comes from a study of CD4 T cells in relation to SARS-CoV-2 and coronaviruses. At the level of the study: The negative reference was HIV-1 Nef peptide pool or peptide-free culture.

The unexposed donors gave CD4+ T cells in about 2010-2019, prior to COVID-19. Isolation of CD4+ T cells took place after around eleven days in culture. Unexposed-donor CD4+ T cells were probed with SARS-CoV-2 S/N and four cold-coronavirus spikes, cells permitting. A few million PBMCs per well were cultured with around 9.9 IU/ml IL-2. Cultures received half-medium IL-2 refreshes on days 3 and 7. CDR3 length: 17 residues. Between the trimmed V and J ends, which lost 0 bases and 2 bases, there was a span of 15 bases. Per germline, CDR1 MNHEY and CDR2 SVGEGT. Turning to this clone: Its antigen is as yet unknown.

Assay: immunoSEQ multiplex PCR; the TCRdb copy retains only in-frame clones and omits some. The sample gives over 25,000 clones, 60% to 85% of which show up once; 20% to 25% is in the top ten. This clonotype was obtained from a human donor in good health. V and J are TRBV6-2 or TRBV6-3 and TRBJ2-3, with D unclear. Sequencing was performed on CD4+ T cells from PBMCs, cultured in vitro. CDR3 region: CASSYSMADFSTDTQYF. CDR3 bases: TGTGCCAGCAGTTACTCGATGGCAGACTTCTCCACAGATACGCAGTATTTT.